This T cell receptor beta chain stems from a study of tumor-infiltrating lymphocytes in primary liver carcinoma (dated by TCRdb to the late 2010s). About the full investigation: Between November 2015 and early 2016, roughly 5 patients in China with histopathologically diagnosed primary liver carcinoma had their tumors surgically resected. Hepatocellular carcinoma (four) or combined HCC and intrahepatic cholangiocarcinoma (one) was present in the five patients, who were three men and two women aged 30 to 69 years. The five patients had tumors of stage T1-T3 N0M0, with maximum diameters ranging from about 4 to 11 cm. Samples yielded roughly 3.65 to 7.5 million productive TCRbeta reads; read depth did not differ significantly between tissue types. TCRbeta repertoire sequencing, expression microarrays and whole-exome sequencing were combined in the study across five regions of each liver tumor, with adjacent normal tissue and blood also included. A total of approximately 35 specimens from 5 patients underwent TCRbeta repertoire sequencing, comprising 25 tumor regions, 5 adjacent noncancerous liver tissues and 5 peripheral blood samples. Technical replicate repertoires showed high reproducibility, with mean shared-clone rates approximately 0.9 and correlation coefficients above 0.95.

TCRbeta-specific cDNA was reverse-transcribed from approximately 460 ng total RNA using a constant-region primer and ProtoScript II reverse transcriptase. The TCRbeta libraries were prepared through three rounds of nested multiplex PCR following a slightly modified ARM-PCR procedure. The first two PCR rounds used multiplex TRBV1-TRBV30 forward primers with a Cbeta reverse primer, each for approximately 9 cycles. A final 25-cycle PCR with Deep VentR polymerase added sample barcodes and Illumina adapters. Before sequencing, amplicons between 200 and 500 bp were purified from gel using a QIAquick gel extraction kit. An Illumina HiSeq 2500 was used to sequence the TCRbeta amplicons, generating 250-bp paired-end reads. The study's own analysis went as follows. To recover full CDR3 sequences, reads were quality-trimmed using Trimmomatic v0.33 and paired reads were then merged using FLASH v1.2.11. V, D and J germline segments were assigned to the rearranged TCRbeta sequences by MiGEC v1.2.1b. Clonotype statistics and Shannon-Wiener diversity indices were computed with VDJtools v1.0.0. Except for diversity analysis, only each sample's 250 most abundant clonotypes were used in subsequent analyses to reduce sampling bias. TCRdb cleaned the public reads at Q25 with fastp, built clones with MiXCR and kept in-frame beta chains. CDR3 protein sequences are deduplicated, and each keeps its most common genes and DNA. The V and J calls and clone size come from TCRdb's table, not from the authors' own analysis. Within this sample are about 310,000 distinct CDR3 sequences, with approximately 54% of them counted one time only. In total, the top ten clones hold around 15% of the sample.

The CDR3 contains 16 residues, cysteine and phenylalanine counted. The only DNA kept is the CDR3, 48 bases in frame from the first base. Blood RNA was extracted from unsorted whole blood with TRIzol reagent; germline DNA came from the DNeasy Blood & Tissue kit. Chronic HBV infection was present in the patients, and the patients were treatment-naive at sampling. Before surgery, roughly 4 milliliters of peripheral blood were drawn into K2EDTA tubes. What the work shows at the level of the full study, not this receptor alone: The top 250 clones accounted for a significantly greater share of the repertoire in tumors than in blood (p = 0.039). Consistent with antigen-driven expansion, pairs of tumor regions showed higher repertoire overlap (mean roughly 36%) than either tumor-adjacent pairs (approximately 17%) or tumor-blood pairs (approximately 15%). Bulk unsorted samples precluded comparing CD4+ and CD8+ T cell repertoires. With just a few patients in the study, the authors point out that the findings should be validated in a larger study. Only the TCR beta chain was sequenced, which likely underestimates true repertoire diversity because unpaired alpha chains were not captured.

Comments on this clonotype: No cognate antigen has been identified for it. A much larger clonotype is one base distant, so this may be a read error.

The clonotype originates from a woman aged 25 to 45 with primary liver carcinoma and hepatitis B virus infection. The sample was peripheral blood. The chain uses TRBV12-3 or TRBV12-4 and TRBJ2-3, and 10 junctional nucleotides match TRBD2. The CDR3 protein is CASSLRAGGPTYTQYF. The base sequence is TGTGCCAGCAGTTTAAGAGCGGGAGGGCCCACATATACGCAGTATTTT.